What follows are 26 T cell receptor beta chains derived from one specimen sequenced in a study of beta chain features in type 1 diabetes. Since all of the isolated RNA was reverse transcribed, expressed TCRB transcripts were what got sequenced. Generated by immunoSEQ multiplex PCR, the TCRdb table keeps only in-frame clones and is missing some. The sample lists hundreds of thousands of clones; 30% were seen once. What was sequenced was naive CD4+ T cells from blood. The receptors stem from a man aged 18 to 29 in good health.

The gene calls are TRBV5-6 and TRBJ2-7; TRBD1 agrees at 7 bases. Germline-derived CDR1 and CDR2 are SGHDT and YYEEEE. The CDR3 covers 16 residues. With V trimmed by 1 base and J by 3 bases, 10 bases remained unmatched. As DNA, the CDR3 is TGTGCCAGCAGCTTGAACCGGGACAGCGGCTTCTACGAGCAGTACTTC. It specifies CASSLNRDSGFYEQYF. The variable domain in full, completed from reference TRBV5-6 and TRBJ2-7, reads DAGVTQSPTHLIKTRGQQVTLRCSPKSGHDTVSWYQQALGQGPQFIFQYYEEEERQRGNFPDRFSGHQFPNYSSELNVNALLLGDSALYLCASSLNRDSGFYEQYFGPGTRLTVT.

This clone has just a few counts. CDR3 nucleotide sequence: TGCAGCGTTGCTCCAATGAGCACAGATACGCAGTATTTT. Amino acids: CSVAPMSTDTQYF. The chain has TRBV29-1 and TRBJ2-3, with D unclear. The germline V and J ends were trimmed by 4 bases and 0 bases, with 8 bases remaining between them. The CDR3 sequence is 13 residues long. CDR1 SQVTM and CDR2 ANQGSEA come from the germline V gene.

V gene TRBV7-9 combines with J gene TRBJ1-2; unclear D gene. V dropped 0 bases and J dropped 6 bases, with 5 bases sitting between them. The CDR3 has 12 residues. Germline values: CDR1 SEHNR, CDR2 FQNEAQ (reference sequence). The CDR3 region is CASSLAVDGYTF. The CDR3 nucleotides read TGTGCCAGCAGCTTAGCGGTTGATGGCTACACCTTC. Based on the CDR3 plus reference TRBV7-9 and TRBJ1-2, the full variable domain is DTGVSQNPRHKITKRGQNVTFRCDPISEHNRLYWYRQTLGQGPEFLTYFQNEAQLEKSRLLSDRFSAERPKGSFSTLEIQRTEQGDSAMYLCASSLAVDGYTFGSGTRLTVV.

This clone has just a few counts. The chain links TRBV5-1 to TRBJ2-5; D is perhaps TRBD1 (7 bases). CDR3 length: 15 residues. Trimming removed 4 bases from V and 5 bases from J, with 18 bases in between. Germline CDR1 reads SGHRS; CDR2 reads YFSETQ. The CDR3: CASSPRGDPGETQYF. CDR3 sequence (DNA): TGCGCCAGCAGCCCCAGGGGGGACCCAGGGGAGACCCAGTACTTC.

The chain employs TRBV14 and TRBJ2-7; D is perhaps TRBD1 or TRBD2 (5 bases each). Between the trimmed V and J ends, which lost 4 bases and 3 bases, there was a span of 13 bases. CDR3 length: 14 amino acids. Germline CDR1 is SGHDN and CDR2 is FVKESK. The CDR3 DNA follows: TGTGCCAGCAGCCCCGTCTGGGGGTTCTACGAGCAGTACTTC. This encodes CASSPVWGFYEQYF. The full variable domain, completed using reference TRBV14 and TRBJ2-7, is EAGVTQFPSHSVIEKGQTVTLRCDPISGHDNLYWYRRVMGKEIKFLLHFVKESKQDESGMPNNRFLAERTGGTYSTLKVQPAELEDSGVYFCASSPVWGFYEQYFGPGTRLTVT.

The CDR3 sequence: CASSQEPGTYNEQFF. The CDR3 DNA reads TGCGCCAGCAGCCAAGAACCGGGAACCTACAATGAGCAGTTCTTC. V gene TRBV4-3 combines with J gene TRBJ2-1; D might be TRBD2 (5 bases). V was cut by 0 bases and J by 2 bases, with 8 bases left in between. This CDR3 region has 15 residues. CDR1 and CDR2 from the germline V gene are LGHNA and YSLEER.

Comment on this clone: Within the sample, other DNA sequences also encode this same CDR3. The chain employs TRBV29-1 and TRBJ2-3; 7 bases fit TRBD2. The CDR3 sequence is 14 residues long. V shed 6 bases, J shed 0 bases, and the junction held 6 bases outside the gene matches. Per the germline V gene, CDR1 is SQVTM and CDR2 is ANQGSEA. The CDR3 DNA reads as TGCAGCGTGGAACTAGCGTCCAGCACAGATACGCAGTATTTT. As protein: CSVELASSTDTQYF.

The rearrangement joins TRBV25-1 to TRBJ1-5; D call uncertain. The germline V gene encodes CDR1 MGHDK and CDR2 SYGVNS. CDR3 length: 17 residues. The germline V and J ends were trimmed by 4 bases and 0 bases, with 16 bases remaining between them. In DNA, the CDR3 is TGTGCCAGCAGTGGAAGTAAGGGCACTTATAGCAATCAGCCCCAGCATTTT. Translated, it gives CASSGSKGTYSNQPQHF.

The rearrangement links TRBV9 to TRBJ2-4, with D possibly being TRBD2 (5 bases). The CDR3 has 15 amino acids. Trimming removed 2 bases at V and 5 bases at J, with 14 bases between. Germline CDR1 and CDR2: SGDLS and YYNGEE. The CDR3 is CASSVGPTKENIQYF. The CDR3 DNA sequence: TGTGCCAGCAGCGTGGGTCCGACTAAAGAAAACATTCAGTACTTC. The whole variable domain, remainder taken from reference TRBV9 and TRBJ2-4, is DSGVTQTPKHLITATGQRVTLRCSPRSGDLSVYWYQQSLDQGLQFLIQYYNGEERAKGNILERFSAQQFPDLHSELNLSSLELGDSALYFCASSVGPTKENIQYFGAGTRLSVL.

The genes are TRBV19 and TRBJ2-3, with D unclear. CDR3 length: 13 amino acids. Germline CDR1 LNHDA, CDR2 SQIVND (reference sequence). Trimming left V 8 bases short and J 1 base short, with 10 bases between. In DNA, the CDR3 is TGTGCCAGTCGCTTTACTGGCACAGATACGCAGTATTTT. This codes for CASRFTGTDTQYF.

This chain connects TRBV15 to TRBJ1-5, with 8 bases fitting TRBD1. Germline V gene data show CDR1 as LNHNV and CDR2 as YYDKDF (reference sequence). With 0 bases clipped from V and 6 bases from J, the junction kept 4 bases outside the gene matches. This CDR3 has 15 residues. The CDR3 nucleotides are TGTGCCACCAGCAGAGATCGGACAGGGAGTCAGCCCCAGCATTTT. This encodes CATSRDRTGSQPQHF.

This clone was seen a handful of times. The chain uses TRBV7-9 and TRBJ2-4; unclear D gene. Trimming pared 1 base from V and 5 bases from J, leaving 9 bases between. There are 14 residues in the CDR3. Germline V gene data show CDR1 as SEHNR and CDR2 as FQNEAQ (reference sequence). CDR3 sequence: CASSLGHLENIQYF. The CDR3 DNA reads TGTGCCAGCAGCTTAGGACACCTAGAAAACATTCAGTACTTC.

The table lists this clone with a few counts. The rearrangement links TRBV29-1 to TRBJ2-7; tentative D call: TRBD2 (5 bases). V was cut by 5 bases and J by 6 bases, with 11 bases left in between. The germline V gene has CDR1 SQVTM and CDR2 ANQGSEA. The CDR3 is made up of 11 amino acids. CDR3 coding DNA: TGCAGCGTTCGGACCCGGGGCGAGCAGTACTTC. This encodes CSVRTRGEQYF.

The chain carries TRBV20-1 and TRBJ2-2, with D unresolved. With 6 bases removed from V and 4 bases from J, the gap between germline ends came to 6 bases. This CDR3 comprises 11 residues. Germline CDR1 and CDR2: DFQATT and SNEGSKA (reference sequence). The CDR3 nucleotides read TGCAGTGCCCCTTTCACCGGGGAGCTGTTTTTT. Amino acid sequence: CSAPFTGELFF.

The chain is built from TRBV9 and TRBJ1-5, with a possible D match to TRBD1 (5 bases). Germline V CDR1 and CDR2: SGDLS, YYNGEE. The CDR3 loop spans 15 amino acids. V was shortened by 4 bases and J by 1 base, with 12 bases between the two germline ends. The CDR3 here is CASSRDEGSNQPQHF. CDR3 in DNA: TGTGCCAGCAGCCGAGACGAGGGGAGCAATCAGCCCCAGCATTTT.

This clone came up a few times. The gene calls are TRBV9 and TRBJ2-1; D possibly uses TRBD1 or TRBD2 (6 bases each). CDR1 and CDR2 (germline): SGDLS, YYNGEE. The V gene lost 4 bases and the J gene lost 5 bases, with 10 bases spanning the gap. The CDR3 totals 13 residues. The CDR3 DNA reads TGTGCCAGCAGCCTCGGGGGCCACAATGAGCAGTTCTTC. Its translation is CASSLGGHNEQFF.

The CDR3 coding sequence is TGTGCTAGGGTCCGGGACAACCAAGAGACCCAGTACTTC. Translation gives CARVRDNQETQYF. The gene calls are TRBV12-5 and TRBJ2-5; D is possibly TRBD1 (6 bases). From germline, CDR1 is LGHNT and CDR2 FRNRAP. Trimming took 9 bases from V and 0 from J, leaving 11 bases between them. This CDR3 has 13 residues.

The CDR3 sequence: CASSLDIDRPEETQYF. The DNA of the CDR3 is TGTGCCAGCAGCTTAGATATTGACAGGCCGGAGGAGACCCAGTACTTC. V gene TRBV11-2 combines with J gene TRBJ2-5, with D tentatively TRBD1 (6 bases). CDR1 and CDR2 (germline): SGHAT, FQNNGV. Deletions cut 0 bases from V and 5 bases from J, with 16 bases between. The CDR3 covers 16 residues. The variable domain in full, completed from reference TRBV11-2 and TRBJ2-5, reads EAGVAQSPRYKIIEKRQSVAFWCNPISGHATLYWYQQILGQGPKLLIQFQNNGVVDDSQLPKDRFSAERLKGVDSTLKIQPAKLEDSAVYLCASSLDIDRPEETQYFGPGTRLLVL.

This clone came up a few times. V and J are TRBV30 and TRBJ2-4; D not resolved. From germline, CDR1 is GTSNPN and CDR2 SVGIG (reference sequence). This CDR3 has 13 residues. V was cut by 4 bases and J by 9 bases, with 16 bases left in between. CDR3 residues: CAWTLTDTGIQYF. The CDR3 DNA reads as TGTGCCTGGACCCTGACTGACACTGGCATTCAGTACTTC.

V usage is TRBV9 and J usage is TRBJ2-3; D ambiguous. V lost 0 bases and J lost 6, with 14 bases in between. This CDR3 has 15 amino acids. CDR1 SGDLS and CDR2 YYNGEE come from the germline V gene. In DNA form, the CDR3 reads TGTGCCAGCAGCGTAGGCGGTTTAATTCCGGATACGCAGTATTTT. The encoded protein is CASSVGGLIPDTQYF.

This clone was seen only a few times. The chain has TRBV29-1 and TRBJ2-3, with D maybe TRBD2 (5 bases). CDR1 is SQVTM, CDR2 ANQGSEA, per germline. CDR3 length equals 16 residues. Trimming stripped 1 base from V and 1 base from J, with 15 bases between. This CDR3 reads CSVEAPPPGGTDTQYF. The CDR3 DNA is TGCAGCGTTGAAGCACCCCCACCCGGGGGCACAGATACGCAGTATTTT.

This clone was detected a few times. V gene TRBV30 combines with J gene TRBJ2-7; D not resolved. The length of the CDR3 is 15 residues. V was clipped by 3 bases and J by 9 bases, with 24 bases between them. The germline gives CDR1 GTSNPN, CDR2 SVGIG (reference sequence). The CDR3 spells CAWSEAYLLGPGQYF. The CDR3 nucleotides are TGTGCCTGGAGCGAAGCCTACCTTTTGGGCCCTGGGCAGTACTTC.

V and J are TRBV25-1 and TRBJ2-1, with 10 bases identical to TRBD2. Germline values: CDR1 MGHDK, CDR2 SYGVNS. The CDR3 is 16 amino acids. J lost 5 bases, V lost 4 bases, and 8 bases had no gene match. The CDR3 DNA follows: TGTGCCAGCAGTGGGGGAGCGGGAGGGCCCGACAATGAGCAGTTCTTC. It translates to CASSGGAGGPDNEQFF.

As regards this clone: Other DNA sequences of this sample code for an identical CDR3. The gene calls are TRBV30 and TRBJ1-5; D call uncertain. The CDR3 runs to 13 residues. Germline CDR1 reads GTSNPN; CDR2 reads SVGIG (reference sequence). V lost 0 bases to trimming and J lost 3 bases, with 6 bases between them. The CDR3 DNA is TGTGCCTGGAGTGTAGCGACCAATCAGCCCCAGCATTTT. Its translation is CAWSVATNQPQHF.

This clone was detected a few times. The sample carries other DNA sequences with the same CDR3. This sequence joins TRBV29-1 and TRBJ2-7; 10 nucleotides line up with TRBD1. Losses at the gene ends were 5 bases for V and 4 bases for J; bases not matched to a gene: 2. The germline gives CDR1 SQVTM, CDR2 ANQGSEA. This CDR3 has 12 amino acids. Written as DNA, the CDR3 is TGCAGCGTTCGGGACAGGGGTTACGAGCAGTACTTC. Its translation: CSVRDRGYEQYF.

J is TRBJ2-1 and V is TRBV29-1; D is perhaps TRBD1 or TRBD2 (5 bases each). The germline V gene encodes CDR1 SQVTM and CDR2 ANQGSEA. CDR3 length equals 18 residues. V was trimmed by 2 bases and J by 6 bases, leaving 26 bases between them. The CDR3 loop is CSVENSPQGGGVGNEQFF. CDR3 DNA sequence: TGCAGCGTTGAAAATTCTCCCCAGGGTGGGGGAGTTGGCAATGAGCAGTTCTTC.